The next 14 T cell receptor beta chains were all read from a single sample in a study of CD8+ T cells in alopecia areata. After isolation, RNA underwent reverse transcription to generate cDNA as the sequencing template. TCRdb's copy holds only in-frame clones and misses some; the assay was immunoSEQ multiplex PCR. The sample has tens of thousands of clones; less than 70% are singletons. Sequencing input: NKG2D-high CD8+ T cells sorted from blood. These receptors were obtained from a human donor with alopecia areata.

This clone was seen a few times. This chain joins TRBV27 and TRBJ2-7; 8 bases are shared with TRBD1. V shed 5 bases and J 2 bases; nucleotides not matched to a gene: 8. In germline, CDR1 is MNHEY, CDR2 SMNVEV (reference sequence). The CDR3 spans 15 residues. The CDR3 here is CASSPPGQVPYEQYF. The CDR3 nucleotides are TGTGCCAGCAGTCCACCGGGACAGGTCCCCTACGAGCAGTACTTC.

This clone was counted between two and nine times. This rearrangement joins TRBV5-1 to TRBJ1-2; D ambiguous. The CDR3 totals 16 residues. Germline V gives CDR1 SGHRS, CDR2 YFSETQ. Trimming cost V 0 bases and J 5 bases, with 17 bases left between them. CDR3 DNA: TGCGCCAGCAGCTTGGCTCCGGGGATATGGATATATGGCTACACCTTC. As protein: CASSLAPGIWIYGYTF.

CDR3 region: CASLKTGKSKNIQYF. CDR3 nucleotide sequence: TGTGCCAGCCTAAAGACAGGGAAGTCCAAAAACATTCAGTACTTC. The V and J genes are TRBV2 and TRBJ2-4; TRBD1 matches at 7 bases. The CDR3 is made up of 15 amino acids. Per germline, CDR1 SNHLY and CDR2 FYNNEI. V shed 8 bases and J 2 bases; nucleotides not matched to a gene: 9.

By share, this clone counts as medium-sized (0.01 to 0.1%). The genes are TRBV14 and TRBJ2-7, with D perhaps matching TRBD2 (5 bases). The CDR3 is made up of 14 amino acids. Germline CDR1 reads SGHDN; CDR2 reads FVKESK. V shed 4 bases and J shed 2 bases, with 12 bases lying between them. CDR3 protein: CASSPLRDTYEQYF. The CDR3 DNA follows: TGTGCCAGCAGCCCCCTGAGGGATACCTACGAGCAGTACTTC.

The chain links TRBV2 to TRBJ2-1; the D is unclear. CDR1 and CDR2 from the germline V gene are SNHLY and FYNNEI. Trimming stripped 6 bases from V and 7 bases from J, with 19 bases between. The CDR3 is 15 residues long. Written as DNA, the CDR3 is TGTGCCAGCAGCTCTTTTATAGAAAAGAAGAATGAGCAGTTCTTC. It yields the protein CASSSFIEKKNEQFF.

The CDR3 sequence: CATSRDLGQWNTEAFF. The CDR3 bases are TGTGCCACCAGCAGAGATCTGGGCCAGTGGAACACTGAAGCTTTCTTT. This chain connects TRBV15 to TRBJ1-1; D uncertain. V was pared by 0 bases and J by 1 base, with 12 bases between. Germline loops: CDR1 LNHNV, CDR2 YYDKDF (reference sequence). CDR3 length: 16 amino acids. Together with reference TRBV15 and TRBJ1-1, the CDR3 gives the full variable domain: DAMVIQNPRYQVTQFGKPVTLSCSQTLNHNVMYWYQQKSSQAPKLLFHYYDKDFNNEADTPDNFQSRRPNTSFCFLDIRSPGLGDTAMYLCATSRDLGQWNTEAFFGQGTRLTVV.

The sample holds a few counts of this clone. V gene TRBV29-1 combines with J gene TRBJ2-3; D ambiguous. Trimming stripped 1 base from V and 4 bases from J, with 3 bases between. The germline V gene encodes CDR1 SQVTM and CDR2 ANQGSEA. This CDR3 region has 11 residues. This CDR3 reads CSVEGADTQYF. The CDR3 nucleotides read TGCAGCGTTGAAGGGGCAGATACGCAGTATTTT.

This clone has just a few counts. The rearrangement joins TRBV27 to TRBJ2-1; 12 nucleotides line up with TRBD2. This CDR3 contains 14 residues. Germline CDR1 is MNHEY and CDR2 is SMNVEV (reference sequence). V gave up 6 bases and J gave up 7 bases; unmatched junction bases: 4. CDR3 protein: CASRTSGSMNEQFF. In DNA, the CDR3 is TGTGCCAGCAGGACTAGCGGGAGTATGAATGAGCAGTTCTTC.

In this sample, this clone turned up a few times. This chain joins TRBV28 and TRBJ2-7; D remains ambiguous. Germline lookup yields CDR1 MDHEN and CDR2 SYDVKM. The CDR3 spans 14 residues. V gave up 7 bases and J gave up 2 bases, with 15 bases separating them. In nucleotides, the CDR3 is TGTGCCAGCACCCCCCCCAGGTTCCCCTACGAGCAGTACTTC. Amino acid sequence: CASTPPRFPYEQYF.

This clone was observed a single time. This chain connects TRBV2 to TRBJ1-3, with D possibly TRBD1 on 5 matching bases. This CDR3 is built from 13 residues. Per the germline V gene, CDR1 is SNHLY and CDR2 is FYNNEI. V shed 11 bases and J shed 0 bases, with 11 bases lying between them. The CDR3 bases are TGTGCCCGGAGGGACCCCTCTGGAAACACCATATATTTT. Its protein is CARRDPSGNTIYF.

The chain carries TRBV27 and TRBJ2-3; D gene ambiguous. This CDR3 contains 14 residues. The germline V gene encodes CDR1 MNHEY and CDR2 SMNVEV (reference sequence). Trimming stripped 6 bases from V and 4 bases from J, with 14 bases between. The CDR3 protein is CASSQIRLADTQYF. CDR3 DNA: TGTGCCAGCAGCCAGATTAGGTTAGCAGATACGCAGTATTTT.

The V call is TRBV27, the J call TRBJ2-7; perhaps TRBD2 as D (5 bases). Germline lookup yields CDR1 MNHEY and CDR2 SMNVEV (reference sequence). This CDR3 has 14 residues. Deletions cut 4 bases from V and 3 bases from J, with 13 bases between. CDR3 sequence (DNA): TGTGCCAGCAGTTCCGGACGGGATCACTACGAGCAGTACTTC. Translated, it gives CASSSGRDHYEQYF.

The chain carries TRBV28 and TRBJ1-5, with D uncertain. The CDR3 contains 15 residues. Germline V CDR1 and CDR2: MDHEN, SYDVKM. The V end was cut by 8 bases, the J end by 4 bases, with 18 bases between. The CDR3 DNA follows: TGTGCCAGCTCGGGGAGGAGACACGGAAATCAGCCCCAGCATTTT. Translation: CASSGRRHGNQPQHF.

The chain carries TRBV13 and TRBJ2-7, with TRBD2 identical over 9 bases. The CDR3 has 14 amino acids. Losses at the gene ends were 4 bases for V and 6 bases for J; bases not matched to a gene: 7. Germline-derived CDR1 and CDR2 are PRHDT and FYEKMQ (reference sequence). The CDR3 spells CASSSGTSHGEQYF. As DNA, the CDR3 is TGTGCCAGCAGCTCCGGGACTAGCCACGGCGAGCAGTACTTC.